Detailed here is one TCR beta chain. The antigen it recognizes is unknown. No base-level quality is on record; no much larger clone is a single base apart. The trial excluded patients who had a history of autoimmune disease or were on systemic immunosuppression. Peripheral blood for TCR sequencing was collected from all dose cohorts at baseline, on cycle 4 day 1, and on cycle 7 day 1. Samples came from an open-label, multicenter, first-in-human phase I dose-escalation trial of ivuxolimab. The trial enrolled adults with locally advanced or metastatic head and neck squamous cell, hepatocellular, melanoma or renal cell carcinoma. CD4+ and CD8+ T cells were sorted separately from peripheral blood before TCR sequencing. These data come from a study of OX40 agonist ivuxolimab in advanced cancers. In the study overall: Ivuxolimab was a fully human IgG2 agonistic monoclonal antibody targeting the costimulatory receptor OX40 (CD134). Intravenous ivuxolimab was administered to patients every 2 weeks at six dose levels: 0.01, 0.1, 0.3, 1.5, 3 and 10 mg/kg. Of the 52 patients in dose escalation, approximately 20 had hepatocellular carcinoma, roughly 15 had melanoma, 9 had renal cell carcinoma and 9 had head and neck cancer. A male proportion of roughly 80% and a mean age of approximately 62 years, ranging from 23 to 79, were recorded for the dose-escalation cohort. Prior anti-PD-1, anti-PD-L1 or anti-CTLA-4 therapy was permitted, and 40% to 50% of dose-escalation patients had received checkpoint inhibitors. Partial responses occurred in three dose-escalation patients, of whom one had hepatocellular carcinoma and two had cutaneous melanoma. Peripheral TCRbeta sequencing aimed to test whether ivuxolimab altered TCR sequence diversity and caused clonal T-cell expansion. The paper reports the monotherapy dose-escalation portion (N ≈ 52 patients) of the phase I ivuxolimab trial.

Genomic DNA was isolated from the sorted cells so that the TCRbeta CDR3 region could be sequenced. The immunoSEQ Assay was used for sequencing of TCRbeta CDR3 regions. TCRdb carries this immuneACCESS record with in-frame sequences only. Its versions omit some clonotypes, under half of them owing to an unresolved V gene in the studies checked, with the rest unexplained. The sample table holds roughly 75,000 clones, of which more than 75% were seen once. The top ten clonotypes cover about 0.4% of the sample. Results and caveats for the whole study, not just this receptor: After ivuxolimab, CD8+ T cells had more expanded clones than CD4+ T cells on average. The antigen specificity of the peripheral T cells that underwent clonal expansion was not determined. Low levels of normalized T-cell clonal expansion were also seen in some nonresponding patients. At doses of 0.1 to 3.0 mg/kg, clonal expansion of both CD4+ and CD8+ blood T cells was observed from baseline to week 6. In partial responders in the 0.1-3.0 mg/kg groups, normalized peripheral clonal expansion was found to be among the lowest, especially among CD8+ T cells.

The CDR3 runs 13 residues from the cysteine to the phenylalanine. The only DNA kept is the CDR3, 39 bases in frame from the first base. The trim is 0 bases for V and 7 bases for J, with a gap of 9 bases between the germline ends. The germline V gene supplies CDR1 SGHTA and CDR2 FQGNSA. This sequence originates from an adult with an advanced solid tumor such as melanoma, head and neck, liver or kidney cancer. The chain is assembled from TRBV7-2 and TRBJ1-2; D gene: possibly TRBD1, on 5 matching bases. The starting material was CD4+ or CD8+ T cells sorted from blood, obtained in a trial of the OX40 agonist ivuxolimab. The nucleotides read TGTGCCAGCAGCTTAGCTACACAGGTTGGCTACACCTTC. This is translated as CASSLATQVGYTF.